This T cell receptor beta chain was identified in a study of blood T cell repertoires in COVID-19. Study-wide background: Sources were T cells, B-cell-depleted T cells, or PBMCs; the material itself was cDNA or gDNA.

Deletions cut 5 bases from V and 10 bases from J, with 9 bases between. Germline CDR1 is DFQATT and CDR2 is SNEGSKA (reference sequence). The CDR3 is made up of 10 amino acids. In the original processing: Reference gene primer amplification in the assay estimated nucleated cell counts. Profiled with immunoSEQ multiplex PCR; TCRdb holds only in-frame clones, not every one. For V, J and clone size, that table is used; D and trimming come from the DNA. The sample contains tens of thousands of clones, around 91% of which appear only once. Patients of the Seattle cohort, enrolled during active infection, were followed longitudinally.

The J gene is TRBJ2-1, the V gene TRBV20-1; tentatively, D is TRBD2 (5 bases). The receptor comes from a man aged 50 to 59 with COVID-19, enrolled during active disease. Source material: peripheral blood. The CDR3 DNA sequence: TGCAGTGCTTCCCGACTAGAGCAGTTCTTC. Its protein is CSASRLEQFF.